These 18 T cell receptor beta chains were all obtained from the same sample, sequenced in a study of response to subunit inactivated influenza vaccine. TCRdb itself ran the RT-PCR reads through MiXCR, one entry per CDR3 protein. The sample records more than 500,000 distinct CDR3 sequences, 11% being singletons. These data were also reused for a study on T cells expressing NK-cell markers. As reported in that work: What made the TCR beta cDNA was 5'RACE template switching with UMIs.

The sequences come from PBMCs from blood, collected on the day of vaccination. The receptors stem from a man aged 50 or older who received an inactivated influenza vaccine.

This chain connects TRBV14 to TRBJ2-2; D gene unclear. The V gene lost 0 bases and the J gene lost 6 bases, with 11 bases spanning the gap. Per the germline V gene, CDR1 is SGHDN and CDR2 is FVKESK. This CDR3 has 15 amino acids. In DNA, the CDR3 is TGTGCCAGCAGCCAAGAAAGTTTTATCGCCGGGGAGCTGTTTTTT. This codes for CASSQESFIAGELFF.

CDR3 DNA: TGTGCCAGCAGCTGGGGAGGGACGGAGACAGGCCGAAATGAAAAACTGTTTTTT. Amino acids: CASSWGGTETGRNEKLFF. The chain is built from TRBV11-1 and TRBJ1-4; D might be TRBD1 (6 bases). The CDR3 has 18 amino acids. Germline-derived CDR1 and CDR2 are SGHAT and FQDESV (reference sequence). Between the trimmed V and J ends, which lost 4 bases and 5 bases, there was a span of 23 bases. Variable domain in full (rest from reference TRBV11-1 and TRBJ1-4): EAEVAQSPRYKITEKSQAVAFWCDPISGHATLYWYRQILGQGPELLVQFQDESVVDDSQLPKDRFSAERLKGVDSTLKIQPAELGDSAMYLCASSWGGTETGRNEKLFFGSGTQLSVL.

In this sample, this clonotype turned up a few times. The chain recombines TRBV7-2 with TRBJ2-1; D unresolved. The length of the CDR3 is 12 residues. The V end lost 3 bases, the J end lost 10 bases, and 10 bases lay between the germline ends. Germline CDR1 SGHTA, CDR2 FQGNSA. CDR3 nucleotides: TGTGCCAGCAGCTTTGTTCAGCGCGAGCAGTTCTTC. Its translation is CASSFVQREQFF.

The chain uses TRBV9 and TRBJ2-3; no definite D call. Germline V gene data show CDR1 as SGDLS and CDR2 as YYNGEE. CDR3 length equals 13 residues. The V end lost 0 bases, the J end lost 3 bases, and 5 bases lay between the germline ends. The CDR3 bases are TGTGCCAGCAGCGTAGCACTAACAGATACGCAGTATTTT. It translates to CASSVALTDTQYF.

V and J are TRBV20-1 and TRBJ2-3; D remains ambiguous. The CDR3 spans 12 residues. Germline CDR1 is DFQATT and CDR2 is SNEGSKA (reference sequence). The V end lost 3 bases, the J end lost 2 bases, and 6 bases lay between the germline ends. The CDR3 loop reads CSARYITDTQYF. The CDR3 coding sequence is TGCAGTGCTAGGTACATCACAGATACGCAGTATTTT.

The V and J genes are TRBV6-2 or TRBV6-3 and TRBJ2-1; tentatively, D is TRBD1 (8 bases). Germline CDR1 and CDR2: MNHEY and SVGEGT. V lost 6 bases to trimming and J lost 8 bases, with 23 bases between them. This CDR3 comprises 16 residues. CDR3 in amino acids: CASRGLDRGGGDEQFF. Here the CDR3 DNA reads TGTGCCAGCAGGGGGCTTGACAGGGGCGGGGGCGATGAGCAGTTCTTC.

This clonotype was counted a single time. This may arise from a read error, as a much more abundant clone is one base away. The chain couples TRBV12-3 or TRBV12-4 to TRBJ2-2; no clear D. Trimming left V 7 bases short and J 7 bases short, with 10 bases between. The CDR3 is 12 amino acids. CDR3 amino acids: CASTPSGGELFF. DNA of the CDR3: TGTGCCAGCACTCCCAGTGGCGGGGAGCTGTTTTTT.

The CDR3 sequence: CAIGLQGIAETQYF. CDR3 DNA: TGTGCCATCGGATTGCAGGGAATAGCAGAGACCCAGTACTTC. The rearrangement uses TRBV10-3 and TRBJ2-5; a possible D gene is TRBD1 (5 bases). The CDR3 is 14 amino acids. Trimming left V 8 bases short and J 4 bases short, with 17 bases between. Germline loops: CDR1 ENHRY, CDR2 SYGVKD.

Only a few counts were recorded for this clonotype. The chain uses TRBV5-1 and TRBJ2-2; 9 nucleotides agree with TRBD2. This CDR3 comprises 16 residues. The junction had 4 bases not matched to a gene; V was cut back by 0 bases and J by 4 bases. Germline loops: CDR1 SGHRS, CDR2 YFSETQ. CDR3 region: CASSLVSGSVTGELFF. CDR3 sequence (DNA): TGCGCCAGCAGCTTGGTTAGCGGGAGTGTCACCGGGGAGCTGTTTTTT.

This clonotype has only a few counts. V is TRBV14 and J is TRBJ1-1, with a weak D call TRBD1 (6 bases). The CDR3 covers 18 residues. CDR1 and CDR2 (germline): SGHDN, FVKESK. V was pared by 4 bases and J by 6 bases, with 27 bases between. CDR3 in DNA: TGTGCCAGCAGCCCCCGCGGGAAGGGGGGAATAGGGTCCGCTGAAGCTTTCTTT. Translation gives CASSPRGKGGIGSAEAFF. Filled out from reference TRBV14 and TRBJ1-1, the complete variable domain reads EAGVTQFPSHSVIEKGQTVTLRCDPISGHDNLYWYRRVMGKEIKFLLHFVKESKQDESGMPNNRFLAERTGGTYSTLKVQPAELEDSGVYFCASSPRGKGGIGSAEAFFGQGTRLTVV.

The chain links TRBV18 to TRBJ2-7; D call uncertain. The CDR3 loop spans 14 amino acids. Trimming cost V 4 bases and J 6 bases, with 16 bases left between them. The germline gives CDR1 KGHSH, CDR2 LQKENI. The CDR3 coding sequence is TGTGCCAGCTCACTCCCTCGGACGGGCTCCGAGCAGTACTTC. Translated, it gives CASSLPRTGSEQYF.

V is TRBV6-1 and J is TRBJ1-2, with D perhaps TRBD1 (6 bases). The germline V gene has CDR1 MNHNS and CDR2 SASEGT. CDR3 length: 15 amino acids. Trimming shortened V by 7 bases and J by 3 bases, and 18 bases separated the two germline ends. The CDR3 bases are TGTGCCAGCACCACGGGACAAGCGGGGGACTATGGCTACACCTTC. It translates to CASTTGQAGDYGYTF.

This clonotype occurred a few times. In DNA form, the CDR3 reads TGCGCCAGCAGCTTGGAGGACAGTTCAAAAGCTTTCTTT. It codes for CASSLEDSSKAFF. The J gene is TRBJ1-1, the V gene TRBV5-1, with D perhaps matching TRBD1 (6 bases). V was clipped by 0 bases and J by 9 bases, with 12 bases between them. The CDR3 length is 13 residues. CDR1 and CDR2 (germline): SGHRS, YFSETQ.

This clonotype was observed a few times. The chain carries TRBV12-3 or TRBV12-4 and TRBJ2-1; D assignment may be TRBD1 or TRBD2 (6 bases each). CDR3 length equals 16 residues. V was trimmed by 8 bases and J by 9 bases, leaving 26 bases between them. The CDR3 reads CASRPGGGGPGAEQFF. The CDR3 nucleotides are TGTGCCAGCCGCCCTGGGGGTGGGGGGCCCGGAGCTGAGCAGTTCTTC.

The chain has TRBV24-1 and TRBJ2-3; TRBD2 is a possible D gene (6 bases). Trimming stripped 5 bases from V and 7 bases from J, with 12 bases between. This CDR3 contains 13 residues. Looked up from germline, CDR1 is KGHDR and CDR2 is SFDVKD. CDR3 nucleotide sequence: TGTGCCACCAGTGCCCCAGCGGGTAATACGCAGTATTTT. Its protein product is CATSAPAGNTQYF.

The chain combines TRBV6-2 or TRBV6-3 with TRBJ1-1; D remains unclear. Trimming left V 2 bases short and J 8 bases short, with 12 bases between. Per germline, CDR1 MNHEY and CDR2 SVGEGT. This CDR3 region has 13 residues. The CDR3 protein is CASSYAALEEAFF. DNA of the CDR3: TGTGCCAGCAGTTACGCGGCGCTCGAAGAAGCTTTCTTT.

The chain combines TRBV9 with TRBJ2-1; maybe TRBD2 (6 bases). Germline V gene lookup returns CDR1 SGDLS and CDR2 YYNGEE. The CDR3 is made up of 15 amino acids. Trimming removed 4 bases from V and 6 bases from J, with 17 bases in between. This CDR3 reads CASSPSTGVGNEQFF. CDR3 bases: TGTGCCAGCAGCCCCTCCACGGGAGTAGGCAATGAGCAGTTCTTC. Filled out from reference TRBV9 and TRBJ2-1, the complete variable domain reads DSGVTQTPKHLITATGQRVTLRCSPRSGDLSVYWYQQSLDQGLQFLIQYYNGEERAKGNILERFSAQQFPDLHSELNLSSLELGDSALYFCASSPSTGVGNEQFFGPGTRLTVL.

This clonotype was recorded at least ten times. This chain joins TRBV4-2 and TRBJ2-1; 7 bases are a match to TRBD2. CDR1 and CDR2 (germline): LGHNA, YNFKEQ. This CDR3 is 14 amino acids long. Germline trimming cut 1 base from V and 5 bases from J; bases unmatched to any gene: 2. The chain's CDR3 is CASSQALANNEQFF. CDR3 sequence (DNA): TGTGCCAGCAGCCAAGCACTAGCGAACAATGAGCAGTTCTTC.